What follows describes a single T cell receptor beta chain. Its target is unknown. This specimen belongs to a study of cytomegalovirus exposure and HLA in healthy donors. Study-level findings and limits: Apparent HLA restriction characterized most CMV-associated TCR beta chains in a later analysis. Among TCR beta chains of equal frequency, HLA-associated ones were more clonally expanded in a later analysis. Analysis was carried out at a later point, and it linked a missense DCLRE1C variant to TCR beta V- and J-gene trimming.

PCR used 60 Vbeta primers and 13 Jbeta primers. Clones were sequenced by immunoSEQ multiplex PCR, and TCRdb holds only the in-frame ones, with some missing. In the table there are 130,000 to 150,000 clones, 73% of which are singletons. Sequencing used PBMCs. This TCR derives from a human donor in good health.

CDR3 sequence (DNA): TGTGCCAGCAGTGGGGCCCTCGGAGATACGCAGTATTTT. This sequence encodes CASSGALGDTQYF. J is TRBJ2-3 and V is TRBV6-1; D not resolved. The CDR3 runs 13 residues. Trimming cost V 4 bases and J 5 bases, with 10 bases left between them. Looked up from germline, CDR1 is MNHNS and CDR2 is SASEGT.